The 15 T cell receptor beta chains in this list originate from one sample, sequenced in a study of shared clonotypes between healthy human individuals. The method was immunoSEQ multiplex PCR; TCRdb's version includes in-frame clones alone and lacks a portion of them. The sample has more than 1,200,000 clones; approximately 98.5% are singletons. The sample was naive CD4+ T cells sorted from blood. Sample subset: CD45RA+ positively selected. The receptors originated from a man aged 25 to 40 in good health.

V is TRBV10-3 and J is TRBJ2-1; perhaps TRBD2 as D (6 bases). Per the germline V gene, CDR1 is ENHRY and CDR2 is SYGVKD. Trimming shortened V by 7 bases and J by 7 bases, and 14 bases separated the two germline ends. This CDR3 region has 13 residues. DNA for the CDR3: TGTGCCATCACGGAAGGGGAGGTGAATGAGCAGTTCTTC. Translation gives CAITEGEVNEQFF.

The J gene is TRBJ2-1, the V gene TRBV30; D assignment may be TRBD1 or TRBD2 (5 bases each). CDR1 and CDR2 from the germline V gene are GTSNPN and SVGIG (reference sequence). The V end was cut by 0 bases, the J end by 6 bases, with 12 bases between. This CDR3 contains 14 residues. Here the CDR3 reads CAWSVWGRTNEQFF. CDR3 nucleotide sequence: TGTGCCTGGAGTGTATGGGGGAGAACCAATGAGCAGTTCTTC.

The V call is TRBV6-5, the J call TRBJ1-4; no clear D. The CDR3 extends over 13 amino acids. V lost 2 bases, J lost 8 bases, and 9 bases lay in between. CDR1 is MNHEY and CDR2 is SVGAGI in the germline V gene. The CDR3 coding sequence is TGTGCCAGCAGTTACGGACGCACGGAAAAACTGTTTTTT. Its translation is CASSYGRTEKLFF.

This chain joins TRBV19 and TRBJ1-5, with 10 bases lining up with TRBD1. Trimming at V came to 7 bases and at J to 4 bases, leaving 7 bases not matched to a gene. Germline V gives CDR1 LNHDA, CDR2 SQIVND (reference sequence). CDR3 length: 15 amino acids. CDR3 protein: CASITGTGVNQPQHF. CDR3 DNA sequence: TGTGCCAGTATTACCGGGACAGGGGTAAATCAGCCCCAGCATTTT.

This chain joins TRBV28 and TRBJ2-5; no firm D call. The CDR3 has 12 amino acids. Between the trimmed V and J ends, which lost 4 bases and 4 bases, there was a span of 7 bases. The germline gives CDR1 MDHEN, CDR2 SYDVKM. The CDR3 reads CASSYRLETQYF. CDR3 coding DNA: TGTGCCAGCAGTTACAGATTAGAGACCCAGTACTTC.

The genes are TRBV5-1 and TRBJ2-5; a weak D match, TRBD1 (6 bases). CDR1 SGHRS and CDR2 YFSETQ come from the germline V gene. The V end lost 4 bases, the J end lost 5 bases, and 12 bases lay between the germline ends. This CDR3 is 13 amino acids long. CDR3 sequence: CASSRGWSETQYF. The CDR3 coding sequence is TGCGCCAGCAGCAGGGGGTGGTCGGAGACCCAGTACTTC.

The chain employs TRBV20-1 and TRBJ2-7; D unresolved. This CDR3 spans 11 amino acids. The germline V gene encodes CDR1 DFQATT and CDR2 SNEGSKA (reference sequence). V lost 6 bases to trimming and J lost 3 bases, with 9 bases between them. CDR3: CSARVRYEQYF. The CDR3 DNA reads TGCAGTGCCCGGGTACGCTACGAGCAGTACTTC.

This chain joins TRBV28 and TRBJ2-2, with 12 bases fitting TRBD2. V shed 8 bases and J 4 bases; nucleotides not matched to a gene: 2. CDR1 is MDHEN, CDR2 SYDVKM, per germline. This CDR3 is built from 14 residues. This chain's CDR3 is CASVTSGSTGELFF. DNA of the CDR3: TGTGCCAGCGTGACTAGCGGGAGCACCGGGGAGCTGTTTTTT.

CDR3 sequence (DNA): TGTGCCAGCAGCTCCCGGGGGAGGGGTGAGACCCAGTACTTC. Amino acid sequence: CASSSRGRGETQYF. This rearrangement joins TRBV7-3 to TRBJ2-5; 7 bases agree with TRBD2. The V gene's germline CDR1 is SGHTA and CDR2 FQGTGA. CDR3 length: 14 amino acids. Trimming removed 4 bases from V and 5 bases from J; junction bases left unmatched: 7.

For this clone: Other DNA variants within this sample encode the same CDR3. The chain uses TRBV5-1 and TRBJ2-3; no clear D. The germline gives CDR1 SGHRS, CDR2 YFSETQ. The CDR3 runs to 14 residues. Trimming left V 1 base short and J 0 bases short, with 6 bases between. The CDR3 nucleotides read TGCGCCAGCAGCTTGAGGGAAAGCACAGATACGCAGTATTTT. This sequence encodes CASSLRESTDTQYF.

The chain joins TRBV5-4 to TRBJ2-7, with a weak D call TRBD1 (5 bases). V was pared by 3 bases and J by 3 bases, with 13 bases between. This CDR3 comprises 14 residues. Germline values: CDR1 SGHNT, CDR2 YYREEE (reference sequence). This CDR3 reads CASSSQGTGYEQYF. DNA of the CDR3: TGTGCCAGCAGCTCCCAGGGTACGGGCTACGAGCAGTACTTC.

This rearrangement joins TRBV7-2 to TRBJ2-3, with D possibly matching TRBD2 (6 bases). The CDR3 totals 13 residues. V lost 6 bases, J lost 4 bases, and 11 bases lay in between. The germline CDR1 and CDR2 sequences are SGHTA and FQGNSA. CDR3 in amino acids: CASSMTGADTQYF. The CDR3 DNA is TGTGCCAGCAGTATGACGGGGGCAGATACGCAGTATTTT.

J is TRBJ2-3 and V is TRBV6-5; D is uncertain. From germline, CDR1 is MNHEY and CDR2 SVGAGI. CDR3 length equals 14 residues. V lost 6 bases and J 2 bases, leaving 12 bases between the germline ends. CDR3 residues: CASRTHTSTDTQYF. As DNA, the CDR3 is TGTGCCAGCAGAACCCATACATCCACAGATACGCAGTATTTT.

The chain links TRBV7-2 to TRBJ1-2; 8 bases line up with TRBD1. The germline V gene has CDR1 SGHTA and CDR2 FQGNSA. This CDR3 is 15 amino acids long. The trim removed 2 bases at V and 4 bases at J, leaving 6 bases unmatched. CDR3 nucleotide sequence: TGTGCCAGCAGCTTAAGGACAGGGCGACTCTATGGCTACACCTTC. This gives the protein CASSLRTGRLYGYTF. Full variable domain (outside the CDR3, taken from reference TRBV7-2 and TRBJ1-2): GAGVSQSPSNKVTEKGKDVELRCDPISGHTALYWYRQSLGQGLEFLIYFQGNSAPDKSGLPSDRFSAERTGGSVSTLTIQRTQQEDSAVYLCASSLRTGRLYGYTFGSGTRLTVV.

The rearrangement joins TRBV28 to TRBJ2-7; 7 nucleotides match TRBD1. Looked up from germline, CDR1 is MDHEN and CDR2 is SYDVKM. The CDR3 covers 16 residues. With V trimmed by 5 bases and J by 0 bases, 10 bases remained unmatched. The CDR3 sequence: CASSAGTAFSSYEQYF. For the CDR3, the DNA is TGTGCCAGCAGTGCCGGGACAGCTTTTAGCTCCTACGAGCAGTACTTC. Full variable domain (outside the CDR3, taken from reference TRBV28 and TRBJ2-7): DVKVTQSSRYLVKRTGEKVFLECVQDMDHENMFWYRQDPGLGLRLIYFSYDVKMKEKGDIPEGYSVSREKKERFSLILESASTNQTSMYLCASSAGTAFSSYEQYFGPGTRLTVT.